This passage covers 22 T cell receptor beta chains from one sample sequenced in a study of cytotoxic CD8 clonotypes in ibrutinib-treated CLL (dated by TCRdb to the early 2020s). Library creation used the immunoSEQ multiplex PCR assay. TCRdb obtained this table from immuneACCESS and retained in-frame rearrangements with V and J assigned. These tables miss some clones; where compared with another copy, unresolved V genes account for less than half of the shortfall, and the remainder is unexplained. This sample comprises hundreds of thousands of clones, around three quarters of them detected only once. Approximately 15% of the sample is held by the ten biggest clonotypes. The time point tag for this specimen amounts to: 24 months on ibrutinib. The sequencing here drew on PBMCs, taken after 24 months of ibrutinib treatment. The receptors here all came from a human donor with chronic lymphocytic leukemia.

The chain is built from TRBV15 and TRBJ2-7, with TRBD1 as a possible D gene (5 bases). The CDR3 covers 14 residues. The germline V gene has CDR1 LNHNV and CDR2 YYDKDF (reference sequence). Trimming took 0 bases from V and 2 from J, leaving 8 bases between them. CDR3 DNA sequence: TGTGCCACCAGCAGAGACAGGGTTACCTACGAGCAGTACTTC. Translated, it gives CATSRDRVTYEQYF.

The CDR3 spells CSVQTPWAAASAEAFF. The DNA for the CDR3 is TGCAGCGTTCAAACCCCGTGGGCAGCCGCCAGCGCTGAAGCTTTCTTT. This chain links TRBV29-1 with TRBJ1-1; D uncertain. This CDR3 has 16 residues. Germline CDR1 SQVTM, CDR2 ANQGSEA. The germline V and J ends were trimmed by 5 bases and 6 bases, with 25 bases remaining between them.

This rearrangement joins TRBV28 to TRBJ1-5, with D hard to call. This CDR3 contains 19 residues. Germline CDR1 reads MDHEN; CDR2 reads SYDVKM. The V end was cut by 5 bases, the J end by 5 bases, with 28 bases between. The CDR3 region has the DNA TGTGCCAGCAGTCCCCCTGTGGGAGTAATCCCAATGGTCCATCAGCCCCAGCATTTT. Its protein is CASSPPVGVIPMVHQPQHF.

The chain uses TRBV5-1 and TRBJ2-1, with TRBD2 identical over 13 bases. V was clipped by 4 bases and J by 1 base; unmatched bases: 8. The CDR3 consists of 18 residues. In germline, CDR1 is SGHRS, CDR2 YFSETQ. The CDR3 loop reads CASSIRTSGSVSYNEQFF. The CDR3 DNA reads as TGCGCCAGCAGCATACGGACTAGCGGGAGTGTTTCCTACAATGAGCAGTTCTTC.

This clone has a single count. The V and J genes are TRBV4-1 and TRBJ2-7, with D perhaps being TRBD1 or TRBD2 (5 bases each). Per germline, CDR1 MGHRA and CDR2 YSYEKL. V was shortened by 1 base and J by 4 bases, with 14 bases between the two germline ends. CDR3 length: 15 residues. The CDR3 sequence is CASSQVGADTYEQYF. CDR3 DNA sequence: TGCGCCAGCAGCCAAGTAGGAGCGGACACGTACGAGCAGTACTTC.

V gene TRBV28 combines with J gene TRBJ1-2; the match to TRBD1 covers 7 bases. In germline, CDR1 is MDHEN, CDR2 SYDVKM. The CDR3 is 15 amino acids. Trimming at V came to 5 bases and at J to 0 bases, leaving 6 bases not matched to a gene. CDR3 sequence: CASSPPGQTNYGYTF. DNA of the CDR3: TGTGCCAGCAGTCCACCGGGACAGACTAACTATGGCTACACCTTC.

The CDR3 here is CASSVRLVSNEQFF. CDR3 coding DNA: TGTGCCAGCAGCGTCCGACTAGTTTCCAATGAGCAGTTCTTC. This rearrangement joins TRBV9 to TRBJ2-1, with a possible D match to TRBD2 (6 bases). Germline V gives CDR1 SGDLS, CDR2 YYNGEE. The length of the CDR3 is 14 residues. V lost 2 bases and J lost 6, with 12 bases in between.

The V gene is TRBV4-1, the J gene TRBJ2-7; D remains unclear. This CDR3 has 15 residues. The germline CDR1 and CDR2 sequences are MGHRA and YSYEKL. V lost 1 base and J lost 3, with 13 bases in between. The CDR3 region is CASSQVAGDNYEQYF. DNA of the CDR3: TGCGCCAGCAGCCAAGTCGCAGGAGACAACTACGAGCAGTACTTC.

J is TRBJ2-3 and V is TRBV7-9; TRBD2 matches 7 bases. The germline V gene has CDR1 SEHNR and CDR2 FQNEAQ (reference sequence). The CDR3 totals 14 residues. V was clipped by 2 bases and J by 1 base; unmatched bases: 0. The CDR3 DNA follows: TGTGCCAGCAGCTTACTAGCGGGCACAGATACGCAGTATTTT. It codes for CASSLLAGTDTQYF.

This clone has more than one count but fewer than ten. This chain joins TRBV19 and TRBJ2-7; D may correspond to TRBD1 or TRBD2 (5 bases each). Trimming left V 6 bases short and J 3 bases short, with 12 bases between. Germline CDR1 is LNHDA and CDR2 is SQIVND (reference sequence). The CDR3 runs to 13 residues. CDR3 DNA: TGTGCCAGTAGCACACATGGGGGCTACGAGCAGTACTTC. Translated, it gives CASSTHGGYEQYF.

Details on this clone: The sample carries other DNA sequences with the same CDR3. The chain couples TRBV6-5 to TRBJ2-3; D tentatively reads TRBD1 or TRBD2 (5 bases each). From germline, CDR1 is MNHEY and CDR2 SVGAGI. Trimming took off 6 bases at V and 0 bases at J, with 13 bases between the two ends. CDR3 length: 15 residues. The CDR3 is CASSYGGTSTDTQYF. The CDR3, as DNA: TGTGCCAGCAGCTATGGGGGTACTAGCACAGATACGCAGTATTTT.

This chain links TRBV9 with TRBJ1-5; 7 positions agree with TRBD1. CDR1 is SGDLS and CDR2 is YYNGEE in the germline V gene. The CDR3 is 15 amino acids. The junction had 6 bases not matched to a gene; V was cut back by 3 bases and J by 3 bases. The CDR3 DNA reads TGTGCCAGCAGCGGCCGGGACAGACCCAATCAGCCCCAGCATTTT. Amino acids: CASSGRDRPNQPQHF.

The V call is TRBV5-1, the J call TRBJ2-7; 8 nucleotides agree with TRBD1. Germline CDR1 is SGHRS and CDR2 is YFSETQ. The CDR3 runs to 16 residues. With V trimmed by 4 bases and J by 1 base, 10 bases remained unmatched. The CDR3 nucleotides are TGCGCCAGCAGCCCATTAACGACAGGGGCGTCCTACGAGCAGTACTTC. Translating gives CASSPLTTGASYEQYF.

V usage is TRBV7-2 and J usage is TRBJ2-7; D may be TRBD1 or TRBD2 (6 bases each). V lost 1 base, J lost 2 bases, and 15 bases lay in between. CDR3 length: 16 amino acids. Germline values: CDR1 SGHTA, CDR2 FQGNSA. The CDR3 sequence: CASSLERKGGPYEQYF. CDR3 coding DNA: TGTGCCAGCAGCTTAGAGAGAAAGGGGGGTCCCTACGAGCAGTACTTC.

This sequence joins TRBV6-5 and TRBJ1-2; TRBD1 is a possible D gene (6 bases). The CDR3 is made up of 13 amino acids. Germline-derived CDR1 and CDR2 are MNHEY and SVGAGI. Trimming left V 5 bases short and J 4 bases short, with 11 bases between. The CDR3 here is CASSLRGPYGYTF. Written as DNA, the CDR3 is TGTGCCAGCAGTCTCCGGGGGCCCTATGGCTACACCTTC.

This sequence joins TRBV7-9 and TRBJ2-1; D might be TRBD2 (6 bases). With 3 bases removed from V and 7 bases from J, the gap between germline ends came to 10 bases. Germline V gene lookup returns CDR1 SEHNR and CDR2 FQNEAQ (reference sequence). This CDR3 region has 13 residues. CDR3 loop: CASSFGGWNEQFF. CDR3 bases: TGTGCCAGCAGCTTTGGGGGGTGGAATGAGCAGTTCTTC.

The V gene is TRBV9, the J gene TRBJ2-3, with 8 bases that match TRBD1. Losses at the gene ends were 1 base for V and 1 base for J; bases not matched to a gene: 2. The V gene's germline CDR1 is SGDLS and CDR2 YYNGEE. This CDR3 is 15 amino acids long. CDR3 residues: CASSVQGAGTDTQYF. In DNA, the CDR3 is TGTGCCAGCAGCGTACAGGGGGCCGGCACAGATACGCAGTATTTT.

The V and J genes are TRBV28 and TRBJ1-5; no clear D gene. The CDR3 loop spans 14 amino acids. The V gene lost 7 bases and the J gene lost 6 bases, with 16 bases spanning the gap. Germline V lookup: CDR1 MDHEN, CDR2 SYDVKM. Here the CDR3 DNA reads TGTGCCAGCATCCGCGCGCCAGCGGGTCAGCCCCAGCATTTT. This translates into CASIRAPAGQPQHF.

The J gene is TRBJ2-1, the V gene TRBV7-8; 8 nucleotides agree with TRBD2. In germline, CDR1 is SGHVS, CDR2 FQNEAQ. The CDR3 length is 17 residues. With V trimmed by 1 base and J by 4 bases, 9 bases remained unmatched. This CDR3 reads CASSLDRPSGSYNEQFF. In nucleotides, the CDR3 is TGTGCCAGCAGCTTAGATCGGCCGAGCGGGAGTTACAATGAGCAGTTCTTC. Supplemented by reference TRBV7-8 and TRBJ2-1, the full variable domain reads GAGVSQSPRYKVAKRGQDVALRCDPISGHVSLFWYQQALGQGPEFLTYFQNEAQLDKSGLPSDRFFAERPEGSVSTLKIQRTQQEDSAVYLCASSLDRPSGSYNEQFFGPGTRLTVL.

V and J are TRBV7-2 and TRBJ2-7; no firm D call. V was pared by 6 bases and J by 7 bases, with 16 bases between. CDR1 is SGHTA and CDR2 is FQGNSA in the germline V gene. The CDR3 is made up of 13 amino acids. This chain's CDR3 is CASSVEIRGEQYF. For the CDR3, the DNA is TGTGCCAGCAGTGTGGAAATCCGCGGTGAGCAGTACTTC.

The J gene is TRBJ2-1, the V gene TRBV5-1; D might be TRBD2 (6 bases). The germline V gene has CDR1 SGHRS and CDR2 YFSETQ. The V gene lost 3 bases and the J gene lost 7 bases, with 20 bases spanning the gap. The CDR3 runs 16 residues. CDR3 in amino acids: CASSSNLGNAGNEQFF. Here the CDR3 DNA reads TGCGCCAGCAGCTCAAATCTAGGAAACGCGGGGAATGAGCAGTTCTTC.

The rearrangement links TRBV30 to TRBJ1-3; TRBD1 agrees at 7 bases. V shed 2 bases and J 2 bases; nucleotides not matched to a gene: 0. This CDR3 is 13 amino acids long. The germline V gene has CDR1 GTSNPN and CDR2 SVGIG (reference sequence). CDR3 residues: CAWSTGAGNTIYF. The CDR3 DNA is TGTGCCTGGAGTACAGGGGCTGGAAACACCATATATTTT. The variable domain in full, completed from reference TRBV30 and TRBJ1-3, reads SQTIHQWPATLVQPVGSPLSLECTVEGTSNPNLYWYRQAAGRGLQLLFYSVGIGQISSEVPQNLSASRPQDRQFILSSKKLLLSDSGFYLCAWSTGAGNTIYFGEGSWLTVV.